The next 6 T cell receptor beta chains were all read from a single sample in a study of CD8+ T cells in alopecia areata. Treatment defined: oral pan-JAK inhibitor, 5-10 mg twice daily. Reverse transcribed after extraction, RNA yielded cDNA as the sequencing template. The method was immunoSEQ multiplex PCR; TCRdb's version includes in-frame clones alone and lacks a portion of them. The sample lists about 210,000 clones, about 64% occurring once. The sample consisted of CD4+ T cells sorted from blood, taken at week 4, from a patient treated with tofacitinib. The receptor source for this set is a human donor with alopecia areata.

The rearrangement joins TRBV29-1 to TRBJ2-3; TRBD1 matches at 7 bases. The CDR3 spans 13 residues. From germline, CDR1 is SQVTM and CDR2 ANQGSEA. The ends lost 7 bases at V and 4 bases at J; junction bases unmatched: 8. The CDR3 region is CSARPTGSDTQYF. In DNA form, the CDR3 reads TGCAGCGCCCGCCCGACAGGGTCAGATACGCAGTATTTT.

V is TRBV30 and J is TRBJ1-6; 9 bases align to TRBD1. Trimming at V came to 3 bases and at J to 2 bases, leaving 5 bases not matched to a gene. The germline gives CDR1 GTSNPN, CDR2 SVGIG (reference sequence). CDR3 length equals 16 residues. CDR3 residues: CAWSPWDRAYNSPLHF. The CDR3 DNA reads TGTGCCTGGAGCCCCTGGGACAGGGCCTATAATTCACCCCTCCACTTT.

This chain uses TRBV30 with TRBJ2-7, with D maybe TRBD1 (6 bases). Germline CDR1 reads GTSNPN; CDR2 reads SVGIG (reference sequence). CDR3 length: 14 residues. The V and J ends lost 3 bases and 6 bases respectively, with 18 bases between them. The CDR3 nucleotides read TGTGCCTGGAGCAAACAGGGATTAAGTCGCGAGCAGTACTTC. Protein sequence: CAWSKQGLSREQYF.

This chain connects TRBV6-5 to TRBJ2-5, with 8 bases fitting TRBD1. The CDR3 covers 13 residues. The V and J ends lost 6 bases and 5 bases, in that order; junction bases with no gene match: 5. In germline, CDR1 is MNHEY, CDR2 SVGAGI. CDR3 residues: CASSPRGPETQYF. CDR3 DNA sequence: TGTGCCAGCAGCCCCAGGGGGCCCGAGACCCAGTACTTC.

This clone was found once. This chain connects TRBV30 to TRBJ2-3; D remains unclear. Germline loops: CDR1 GTSNPN, CDR2 SVGIG (reference sequence). The CDR3 is 14 amino acids. Trimming pared 3 bases from V and 0 bases from J, leaving 10 bases between. CDR3 region: CAWRSRGSTDTQYF. For the CDR3, the DNA is TGTGCCTGGAGGTCTCGAGGCAGCACAGATACGCAGTATTTT.

CDR3 region: CASSFETQYF. DNA for the CDR3: TGTGCCAGCAGCTTTGAGACCCAGTACTTC. The chain carries TRBV7-9 and TRBJ2-5; D remains ambiguous. V lost 3 bases and J lost 5, with 1 base in between. Germline-derived CDR1 and CDR2 are SEHNR and FQNEAQ (reference sequence). This CDR3 is 10 amino acids long.